These 28 T cell receptor beta chains came from one sample sequenced in a study of cytomegalovirus exposure and HLA in healthy donors. PCR primers comprised 60 Vbeta and 13 Jbeta primers. Clones were read by immunoSEQ multiplex PCR, and TCRdb kept only the in-frame ones, dropping some. Across more than 75,000 clones, the top ten clones capture 15% to 17% of the sample. Source material: PBMCs. Receptors originate from a man aged 50-60 years in good health and CMV-seropositive.

This chain joins TRBV19 and TRBJ2-1; 11 bases are a match to TRBD2. Germline CDR1 reads LNHDA; CDR2 reads SQIVND (reference sequence). J gave up 4 bases and V 8 bases, and 7 bases lay outside the gene matches. The CDR3 extends over 15 amino acids. The chain's CDR3 is CASRTGTSGYNEQFF. The CDR3 DNA reads TGTGCCAGTCGTACCGGGACTAGCGGATACAATGAGCAGTTCTTC.

The V gene is TRBV6-5, the J gene TRBJ2-3; the D gene is possibly TRBD1 (5 bases). Trimming stripped 7 bases from V and 2 bases from J, with 16 bases between. Germline lookup yields CDR1 MNHEY and CDR2 SVGAGI. This CDR3 has 15 residues. For the CDR3, the DNA is TGTGCCAGCACCCCAATGGCAGGGTCCACAGATACGCAGTATTTT. Protein: CASTPMAGSTDTQYF.

CDR3 loop: CASSQIAGDYEQYV. The CDR3 DNA reads as TGTGCCAGCAGTCAAATAGCGGGAGACTACGAGCAGTACGTC. The V gene is TRBV27, the J gene TRBJ2-7; 9 bases are shared with TRBD2. V dropped 5 bases and J dropped 3; count of bases not matched to a gene: 5. CDR3 length: 14 amino acids. Germline V gene data show CDR1 as MNHEY and CDR2 as SMNVEV (reference sequence).

V and J are TRBV6-6 and TRBJ1-2; TRBD1 aligns across 8 bases. Germline loops: CDR1 MNHNY, CDR2 SVGAGI (reference sequence). This CDR3 has 16 amino acids. Trimming at V came to 2 bases and at J to 5 bases, leaving 10 bases not matched to a gene. The CDR3 sequence is CASSYTGGGPEYGYTF. The CDR3 bases are TGTGCCAGCAGTTACACAGGGGGGGGGCCGGAGTATGGCTACACCTTC.

This rearrangement joins TRBV7-9 to TRBJ1-2, with a tentative D call TRBD1 (5 bases). The CDR3 has 16 amino acids. V lost 2 bases and J 0 bases, leaving 13 bases between the germline ends. The germline CDR1 and CDR2 sequences are SEHNR and FQNEAQ (reference sequence). CDR3 sequence: CASSLSGAGPNYGYTF. CDR3 in DNA: TGTGCCAGCAGCTTATCTGGAGCGGGACCTAACTATGGCTACACCTTC.

The chain combines TRBV11-3 with TRBJ2-7; D is possibly TRBD1 (6 bases). The CDR3 sequence is 15 residues long. The V gene's germline CDR1 is SGHNT and CDR2 YENEEA. Trimming took 5 bases from V and 5 from J, leaving 19 bases between them. The CDR3 sequence: CASSTGTYGVDEQYF. The CDR3 DNA sequence: TGTGCCAGCAGCACAGGGACATATGGGGTCGACGAGCAGTACTTC. Supplemented by reference TRBV11-3 and TRBJ2-7, the full variable domain reads EAGVVQSPRYKIIEKKQPVAFWCNPISGHNTLYWYLQNLGQGPELLIRYENEEAVDDSQLPKDRFSAERLKGVDSTLKIQPAELGDSAVYLCASSTGTYGVDEQYFGPGTRLTVT.

The chain joins TRBV5-6 to TRBJ1-1; 9 nucleotides agree with TRBD1. V trimming: 0 bases; J trimming: 6 bases; junction bases outside the gene matches: 0. This CDR3 has 13 residues. Germline-derived CDR1 and CDR2 are SGHDT and YYEEEE. The CDR3 loop reads CASSLGQGAEAFF. In nucleotides, the CDR3 is TGTGCCAGCAGCTTGGGACAGGGGGCTGAAGCTTTCTTT.

The chain has TRBV2 and TRBJ1-5; no reliable D call. This CDR3 spans 15 amino acids. Looked up from germline, CDR1 is SNHLY and CDR2 is FYNNEI. V was trimmed by 7 bases and J by 1 base, leaving 14 bases between them. CDR3 sequence reads: CASNWVSGSNQPQHF. CDR3 DNA sequence: TGTGCCAGCAATTGGGTCTCGGGGAGCAATCAGCCCCAGCATTTT.

This chain connects TRBV4-3 to TRBJ1-1; D unresolved. Germline-derived CDR1 and CDR2 are LGHNA and YSLEER. There are 16 residues in the CDR3. Trimming cost V 0 bases and J 1 base, with 12 bases left between them. CDR3 DNA sequence: TGCGCCAGCAGCCAAGATCCCACAGCGGGGAACACTGAAGCTTTCTTT. Protein: CASSQDPTAGNTEAFF.

The chain carries TRBV25-1 and TRBJ2-3; 10 nucleotides line up with TRBD2. The CDR3 is made up of 15 amino acids. V shed 1 base, J shed 4 bases, and the junction held 2 bases outside the gene matches. Per germline, CDR1 MGHDK and CDR2 SYGVNS. CDR3: CASSESLAGADTQYF. The CDR3 coding sequence is TGTGCCAGCAGTGAATCTCTAGCGGGAGCAGATACGCAGTATTTT.

This rearrangement joins TRBV15 to TRBJ1-4, with 8 bases matching TRBD1. There are 16 residues in the CDR3. J was trimmed by 6 bases and V by 1 base; bases with no gene match: 7. Looked up from germline, CDR1 is LNHNV and CDR2 is YYDKDF (reference sequence). CDR3 protein: CATSRGSTDRDEKLFF. Written as DNA, the CDR3 is TGTGCCACCAGCAGAGGGTCAACGGACAGGGATGAAAAACTGTTTTTT.

This chain connects TRBV30 to TRBJ1-3; 8 bases map to TRBD1. The V gene's germline CDR1 is GTSNPN and CDR2 SVGIG (reference sequence). With V trimmed by 2 bases and J by 4 bases, 1 base remained unmatched. The CDR3 has 13 amino acids. The CDR3 here is CAWSWTGGNTIYF. CDR3 coding DNA: TGTGCCTGGAGTTGGACAGGGGGAAACACCATATATTTT. Full variable domain (rest looked up from reference TRBV30 and TRBJ1-3): SQTIHQWPATLVQPVGSPLSLECTVEGTSNPNLYWYRQAAGRGLQLLFYSVGIGQISSEVPQNLSASRPQDRQFILSSKKLLLSDSGFYLCAWSWTGGNTIYFGEGSWLTVV.

The chain recombines TRBV7-2 with TRBJ2-7, with 7 bases identical to TRBD1. The CDR3 is made up of 14 amino acids. CDR1 and CDR2 (germline): SGHTA, FQGNSA. Trimming cost V 3 bases and J 6 bases; bases outside gene matches: 8. CDR3 residues: CASSFGTEIREQYF. The DNA for the CDR3 is TGTGCCAGCAGCTTTGGGACAGAGATACGCGAGCAGTACTTC. The full variable domain, rest sourced from reference TRBV7-2 and TRBJ2-7, is GAGVSQSPSNKVTEKGKDVELRCDPISGHTALYWYRQSLGQGLEFLIYFQGNSAPDKSGLPSDRFSAERTGGSVSTLTIQRTQQEDSAVYLCASSFGTEIREQYFGPGTRLTVT.

The genes are TRBV7-9 and TRBJ1-3, with 7 positions matching TRBD1. The CDR3 contains 16 residues. Germline trimming cut 3 bases from V and 2 bases from J; bases unmatched to any gene: 7. Germline V lookup: CDR1 SEHNR, CDR2 FQNEAQ (reference sequence). The CDR3 is CASSLDRWATGNTIYF. CDR3 nucleotides: TGTGCCAGCAGCTTGGACAGGTGGGCCACTGGAAACACCATATATTTT.

The rearrangement links TRBV4-1 to TRBJ2-3; 9 bases map to TRBD2. Germline V CDR1 and CDR2: MGHRA, YSYEKL. The CDR3 covers 13 residues. V trimming: 5 bases; J trimming: 4 bases; junction bases outside the gene matches: 1. CDR3 region: CASSGTSPDTQYF. As DNA, the CDR3 is TGCGCCAGCAGCGGGACTAGCCCAGATACGCAGTATTTT.

This sequence joins TRBV6-5 and TRBJ1-1; D is undetermined. Germline V CDR1 and CDR2: MNHEY, SVGAGI. V was clipped by 6 bases and J by 0 bases, with 11 bases between them. The CDR3 is 14 amino acids. The CDR3 protein is CASSHTVMNTEAFF. CDR3 nucleotide sequence: TGTGCCAGCAGCCATACAGTGATGAACACTGAAGCTTTCTTT.

The chain links TRBV10-2 to TRBJ1-2; D not certain. V was trimmed by 3 bases and J by 8 bases, leaving 13 bases between them. The germline gives CDR1 WSHSY, CDR2 SAAADI. The CDR3 totals 13 residues. The CDR3 sequence is CASSEGLSGGYTF. The CDR3 DNA reads TGCGCCAGCAGTGAAGGACTCTCCGGGGGCTACACCTTC.

V and J are TRBV30 and TRBJ2-7; perhaps TRBD2 as D (6 bases). Trimming took 0 bases from V and 1 from J, leaving 13 bases between them. Per germline, CDR1 GTSNPN and CDR2 SVGIG (reference sequence). CDR3 length equals 15 residues. The CDR3 loop is CAWSVRSGRSYEQYF. The CDR3 DNA is TGTGCCTGGAGTGTACGTAGCGGTAGGTCCTACGAGCAGTACTTC.

V gene TRBV7-9 combines with J gene TRBJ2-2, with a possible D match to TRBD1 (6 bases). The CDR3 has 15 residues. V lost 5 bases and J lost 7, with 17 bases in between. Germline V lookup: CDR1 SEHNR, CDR2 FQNEAQ (reference sequence). CDR3 in DNA: TGTGCCAGCAGCGACCGGGACACCACAAGCGGGGAGCTGTTTTTT. Its protein is CASSDRDTTSGELFF.

This chain connects TRBV4-3 to TRBJ1-6; D ambiguous. V was shortened by 5 bases and J by 0 bases, with 8 bases between the two germline ends. CDR1 is LGHNA and CDR2 is YSLEER in the germline V gene. The CDR3 contains 15 residues. The CDR3 spells CASSARSSYNSPLHF. CDR3 DNA sequence: TGCGCCAGCAGCGCAAGGAGCTCCTATAATTCACCCCTCCACTTT.

The chain links TRBV29-1 to TRBJ2-7, with 10 bases that match TRBD2. This CDR3 region has 16 residues. J lost 6 bases, V lost 5 bases, and 16 bases had no gene match. The germline gives CDR1 SQVTM, CDR2 ANQGSEA. In nucleotides, the CDR3 is TGCAGCGTTTTAGACCCGGGACTAGCGACTCCAGGCGAGCAGTACTTC. Its protein product is CSVLDPGLATPGEQYF.

V usage is TRBV11-3 and J usage is TRBJ1-2; TRBD1 matches at 7 bases. The junction had 17 bases not matched to a gene; V was cut back by 5 bases and J by 5 bases. The CDR3 has 17 amino acids. CDR1 and CDR2 from the germline V gene are SGHNT and YENEEA. The CDR3 is CASSGQFTTGVGYGYTF. CDR3 nucleotide sequence: TGTGCCAGCAGCGGCCAATTTACCACAGGGGTAGGGTATGGCTACACCTTC.

The chain combines TRBV18 with TRBJ1-1; D possibly corresponds to TRBD1 (6 bases). Trimming pared 2 bases from V and 3 bases from J, leaving 7 bases between. This CDR3 contains 13 residues. The germline CDR1 and CDR2 sequences are KGHSH and LQKENI. CDR3 coding DNA: TGTGCCAGCTCACCAGAGGGGGACACTGAAGCTTTCTTT. Protein product: CASSPEGDTEAFF.

The CDR3 spells CASSSTGGNTEAFF. The CDR3, as DNA: TGTGCCAGCAGCTCCACCGGGGGGAACACTGAAGCTTTCTTT. The chain has TRBV11-2 and TRBJ1-1, with D perhaps TRBD1 (5 bases). The CDR3 is 14 residues long. The germline V and J ends were trimmed by 4 bases and 1 base, with 10 bases remaining between them. Germline V CDR1 and CDR2: SGHAT, FQNNGV.

This sequence joins TRBV7-9 and TRBJ1-4, with D perhaps TRBD1 (5 bases). CDR1 is SEHNR and CDR2 is FQNEAQ in the germline V gene (reference sequence). Trimming cost V 6 bases and J 0 bases, with 11 bases left between them. This CDR3 is built from 15 residues. CDR3 nucleotides: TGTGCCAGCAGTCCGTTGACAGCAACTAATGAAAAACTGTTTTTT. Protein product: CASSPLTATNEKLFF.

The chain combines TRBV6-5 with TRBJ2-2; D is unresolved. Germline V gene sequence: CDR1 MNHEY, CDR2 SVGAGI. Trimming stripped 2 bases from V and 4 bases from J, with 5 bases between. This CDR3 contains 13 residues. The CDR3 DNA sequence: TGTGCCAGCAGTTACCTTCCCACCGGGGAGCTGTTTTTT. Its protein is CASSYLPTGELFF.

V is TRBV18 and J is TRBJ2-7; D is possibly TRBD1 (6 bases). Trimming cost V 6 bases and J 0 bases, with 9 bases left between them. There are 13 residues in the CDR3. Germline V lookup: CDR1 KGHSH, CDR2 LQKENI. This CDR3 is CASSPDSSYEQYF. The CDR3 bases are TGTGCCAGCTCTCCGGACAGCTCCTACGAGCAGTACTTC.

The V and J genes are TRBV5-1 and TRBJ1-1; D call uncertain. The germline V and J ends were trimmed by 7 bases and 3 bases, with 13 bases remaining between them. The CDR3 is 13 residues long. In germline, CDR1 is SGHRS, CDR2 YFSETQ. CDR3 DNA: TGCGCCAGCCGCCCTAGAATGGACACTGAAGCTTTCTTT. Translated: CASRPRMDTEAFF.